The 28 T cell receptor beta chains reported below all come from one sample, sequenced in a study of T cell responses to AZD1222 COVID-19 vaccine. Profiling relied on immunoSEQ multiplex PCR, and the TCRdb table lists in-frame clones only, not all of them. The table includes more than 95,000 clones, about 79% detected once. The starting material was peripheral blood, obtained 28 days after the second AZD1222 dose. These receptors all come from an adult who received the AZD1222 COVID-19 vaccine.

J is TRBJ2-5 and V is TRBV7-3; D ambiguous. Trimming cost V 0 bases and J 4 bases, with 12 bases left between them. The CDR3 spans 15 residues. Germline values: CDR1 SGHTA, CDR2 FQGTGA. This CDR3 reads CASSLTAGYGETQYF. CDR3 sequence (DNA): TGTGCCAGCAGCTTAACTGCTGGGTACGGAGAGACCCAGTACTTC.

This rearrangement joins TRBV5-1 to TRBJ1-1, with 7 bases that match TRBD1. CDR3 length: 14 residues. Trimming cost V 5 bases and J 0 bases; bases outside gene matches: 4. CDR1 and CDR2 from the germline V gene are SGHRS and YFSETQ. CDR3 amino acids: CASRQDRLNTEAFF. The CDR3 DNA sequence: TGCGCCAGCAGACAGGACAGGTTGAACACTGAAGCTTTCTTT.

This chain connects TRBV6-1 to TRBJ2-6, with D unresolved. V shed 4 bases and J shed 0 bases, with 10 bases lying between them. CDR1 and CDR2 (germline): MNHNS, SASEGT. The length of the CDR3 is 16 residues. The CDR3 DNA reads as TGTGCCAGCAGTGTTACCAGTCGCTCTGGGGCCAACGTCCTGACTTTC. Encoded protein: CASSVTSRSGANVLTF.

J is TRBJ1-1 and V is TRBV3-1 (or the pseudogene TRBV3-2), with D unresolved. This CDR3 region has 13 residues. Germline V CDR1 and CDR2: LGHDT, YNNKEL (reference sequence). The V end lost 4 bases, the J end lost 1 base, and 7 bases lay between the germline ends. The CDR3 reads CASSPPGNTEAFF. The CDR3 DNA sequence: TGTGCCAGCAGCCCTCCTGGGAACACTGAAGCTTTCTTT.

This clone was seen a few times. This chain uses TRBV5-1 with TRBJ2-3; D unclear. This CDR3 has 15 amino acids. Looked up from germline, CDR1 is SGHRS and CDR2 is YFSETQ. V was trimmed by 4 bases and J by 2 bases, leaving 14 bases between them. CDR3 protein: CASSLMGLTTDTQYF. CDR3 nucleotides: TGCGCCAGCAGCCTTATGGGATTAACCACAGATACGCAGTATTTT.

The CDR3 protein is CASSLLGGELFF. CDR3 sequence (DNA): TGTGCCAGCAGTTTATTGGGAGGGGAACTGTTTTTT. J is TRBJ1-4 and V is TRBV27; possible D gene TRBD1, 5 bases. The V end was cut by 1 base, the J end by 12 bases, with 9 bases between. The CDR3 extends over 12 amino acids. Germline V CDR1 and CDR2: MNHEY, SMNVEV (reference sequence).

The rearrangement uses TRBV6-5 and TRBJ1-5; no firm D call. The CDR3 extends over 11 amino acids. Per germline, CDR1 MNHEY and CDR2 SVGAGI. V was pared by 6 bases and J by 5 bases, with 5 bases between. CDR3 sequence (DNA): TGTGCCAGCAGAACTTATCAGCCCCAGCATTTT. It encodes CASRTYQPQHF.

The rearrangement uses TRBV6-5 and TRBJ1-5, with D perhaps TRBD1 (5 bases). V was shortened by 5 bases and J by 0 bases, with 11 bases between the two germline ends. The CDR3 is 15 residues long. Per the germline V gene, CDR1 is MNHEY and CDR2 is SVGAGI. CDR3 region: CASSLGGGSNQPQHF. The CDR3 DNA follows: TGTGCCAGCAGTCTCGGCGGGGGTAGCAATCAGCCCCAGCATTTT.

The chain joins TRBV12-3 or TRBV12-4 to TRBJ2-7; D is unclear. V lost 5 bases and J lost 6, with 8 bases in between. This CDR3 spans 11 amino acids. CDR3 coding DNA: TGTGCCAGCAGTCTCTCCACCGAGCAGTACTTC. It specifies CASSLSTEQYF.

The genes are TRBV7-2 and TRBJ2-2; D is uncertain. The germline V gene encodes CDR1 SGHTA and CDR2 FQGNSA. The CDR3 is 15 residues long. Trimming removed 1 base at V and 5 bases at J, with 11 bases between. The CDR3 reads CASSLVLHPTGELFF. The CDR3 DNA reads TGTGCCAGCAGCTTAGTCCTCCACCCAACCGGGGAGCTGTTTTTT.

The chain joins TRBV7-8 to TRBJ1-3; 10 bases align to TRBD1. Per the germline V gene, CDR1 is SGHVS and CDR2 is FQNEAQ. The CDR3 spans 16 residues. V shed 5 bases and J 3 bases; nucleotides not matched to a gene: 7. The CDR3 sequence: CASSLRTGGGGNTIYF. CDR3 DNA sequence: TGTGCCAGCAGCCTAAGGACAGGGGGTGGTGGAAACACCATATATTTT.

A single count supports this clone. J is TRBJ2-3 and V is TRBV11-2; 7 bases map to TRBD1. The CDR3 length is 15 residues. The junction had 9 bases not matched to a gene; V was cut back by 4 bases and J by 5 bases. CDR1 and CDR2 from the germline V gene are SGHAT and FQNNGV. CDR3 loop: CASSSHRGQVDTQYF. In DNA, the CDR3 is TGTGCCAGCAGCTCCCACAGGGGTCAGGTAGATACGCAGTATTTT.

This chain joins TRBV14 and TRBJ1-2; no reliable D call. With 7 bases removed from V and 4 bases from J, the gap between germline ends came to 10 bases. CDR3 size: 12 residues. CDR1 and CDR2 from the germline V gene are SGHDN and FVKESK. The CDR3 loop reads CASTSGSYGYTF. The CDR3 nucleotides read TGTGCCAGCACTAGTGGATCCTATGGCTACACCTTC.

The chain couples TRBV2 to TRBJ1-2; D unclear. The CDR3 runs 13 residues. CDR1 is SNHLY and CDR2 is FYNNEI in the germline V gene. Trimming took off 6 bases at V and 0 bases at J, with 8 bases between the two ends. The CDR3 DNA is TGTGCCAGCAGGAGACCTACTAACTATGGCTACACCTTC. As protein: CASRRPTNYGYTF. The full variable domain, rest sourced from reference TRBV2 and TRBJ1-2, is EPEVTQTPSHQVTQMGQEVILRCVPISNHLYFYWYRQILGQKVEFLVSFYNNEISEKSEIFDDQFSVERPDGSNFTLKIRSTKLEDSAMYFCASRRPTNYGYTFGSGTRLTVV.

There are many counts of this clone. The rearrangement joins TRBV7-2 to TRBJ1-1, with D hard to call. This CDR3 comprises 12 residues. V was trimmed by 7 bases and J by 4 bases, leaving 10 bases between them. CDR1 and CDR2 from the germline V gene are SGHTA and FQGNSA. The chain's CDR3 is CASNLDTTEAFF. The CDR3 DNA follows: TGTGCCAGCAACCTAGATACCACTGAAGCTTTCTTT.

The rearrangement links TRBV6-4 to TRBJ1-1, with 7 bases aligning to TRBD1. CDR1 and CDR2 (germline): MRHNA, SNTAGT. This CDR3 is built from 13 residues. With V trimmed by 4 bases and J by 8 bases, 7 bases remained unmatched. The CDR3 sequence: CASSVGRGREAFF. CDR3 DNA sequence: TGTGCCAGCAGTGTGGGGAGGGGGCGCGAAGCTTTCTTT.

This rearrangement joins TRBV5-1 to TRBJ1-4, with TRBD1 matching over 8 bases. The CDR3 is 15 residues long. Germline V lookup: CDR1 SGHRS, CDR2 YFSETQ. V was pared by 4 bases and J by 5 bases, with 7 bases of the junction left unmatched. CDR3 DNA: TGCGCCAGCAGCGGACAGGGCGGTTCGAATGAAAAACTGTTTTTT. It is translated as CASSGQGGSNEKLFF.

V usage is TRBV28 and J usage is TRBJ1-2; D is ambiguous. With 1 base removed from V and 4 bases from J, the gap between germline ends came to 7 bases. The CDR3 is made up of 13 amino acids. Germline CDR1 MDHEN, CDR2 SYDVKM. CDR3 coding DNA: TGTGCCAGCAGTTTATCTGGTTTCTATGGCTACACCTTC. It is translated as CASSLSGFYGYTF.

The genes are TRBV9 and TRBJ2-1; tentatively, D is TRBD2 (5 bases). The ends were cut back, 3 bases at V and 1 base at J, with 11 bases in the middle. The CDR3 has 15 residues. Germline V lookup: CDR1 SGDLS, CDR2 YYNGEE. The CDR3 loop is CASSALSGSYNEQFF. The CDR3 DNA sequence: TGTGCCAGCAGCGCGCTCAGCGGATCCTACAATGAGCAGTTCTTC.

This chain links TRBV7-2 with TRBJ2-7; D gene ambiguous. The ends were cut back, 5 bases at V and 1 base at J, with 15 bases in the middle. The CDR3 is made up of 15 amino acids. CDR1 SGHTA and CDR2 FQGNSA come from the germline V gene. As DNA, the CDR3 is TGTGCCAGCAGCCTACCAGGTGGACGATCCTACGAGCAGTACTTC. Amino acid sequence: CASSLPGGRSYEQYF.

The chain links TRBV28 to TRBJ1-2; TRBD1 aligns across 7 bases. CDR1 MDHEN and CDR2 SYDVKM come from the germline V gene. The J segment lost 8 bases and the V segment lost 6 bases, leaving 12 bases of the junction unmatched. This CDR3 is built from 14 residues. CDR3 coding DNA: TGTGCCAGCAGGCCGACAGGGATCCTGGGGGGCTACACCTTC. It specifies CASRPTGILGGYTF.

V gene TRBV6-5 combines with J gene TRBJ1-1; possibly TRBD1 for D (5 bases). This CDR3 is 14 amino acids long. Trimming cost V 2 bases and J 5 bases, with 12 bases left between them. CDR1 MNHEY and CDR2 SVGAGI come from the germline V gene. The CDR3 nucleotides read TGTGCCAGCAGTTACGGGGGTGTCGGTACTGAAGCTTTCTTT. Residues: CASSYGGVGTEAFF.

The chain has TRBV6-2 or TRBV6-3 and TRBJ1-1; 8 positions agree with TRBD1. V shed 2 bases, J shed 3 bases, and the junction held 14 bases outside the gene matches. The CDR3 is 18 residues long. Germline CDR1 reads MNHEY; CDR2 reads SVGEGT. The CDR3 region has the DNA TGTGCCAGCAGTTACGAAGGCTGGCAGGGGACAGGAGACACTGAAGCTTTCTTT. Translated: CASSYEGWQGTGDTEAFF.

The chain recombines TRBV6-2 or TRBV6-3 with TRBJ2-7, with 10 bases identical to TRBD1. Germline V gene data show CDR1 as MNHEY and CDR2 as SVGEGT. The length of the CDR3 is 17 residues. Germline trimming cut 0 bases from V and 1 base from J; bases unmatched to any gene: 6. The CDR3 loop reads CASSYSQRQGASYEQYF. The CDR3 bases are TGTGCCAGCAGTTACTCTCAACGACAGGGGGCTTCCTACGAGCAGTACTTC.

The count of this clone is one. The chain employs TRBV7-2 and TRBJ2-7; 7 bases map to TRBD1. V lost 3 bases to trimming and J lost 0 bases; unmatched junction nucleotides: 2. CDR1 SGHTA and CDR2 FQGNSA come from the germline V gene. The CDR3 loop spans 14 amino acids. The DNA for the CDR3 is TGTGCCAGCAGCTTGACAGGGTTCTCCTACGAGCAGTACTTC. Translation gives CASSLTGFSYEQYF.

The chain combines TRBV19 with TRBJ2-5; the D is unclear. Deletions cut 2 bases from V and 5 bases from J, with 3 bases between. Germline V CDR1 and CDR2: LNHDA, SQIVND (reference sequence). This CDR3 is built from 11 residues. The CDR3, as DNA: TGTGCCAGTAGTATACGGGAGACCCAGTACTTC. Its translation is CASSIRETQYF.

This chain uses TRBV28 with TRBJ2-1, with 10 positions matching TRBD1. Germline V gene sequence: CDR1 MDHEN, CDR2 SYDVKM. V lost 5 bases to trimming and J lost 4 bases; unmatched junction nucleotides: 5. The CDR3 contains 15 residues. DNA of the CDR3: TGTGCCAGCAGTCCCGGGACAGGGGTTTACAATGAGCAGTTCTTC. Translation: CASSPGTGVYNEQFF.

The chain is built from TRBV9 and TRBJ2-3; D uncertain. This CDR3 contains 12 residues. The germline V gene has CDR1 SGDLS and CDR2 YYNGEE. V was shortened by 1 base and J by 2 bases, with 2 bases between the two germline ends. CDR3 sequence reads: CASSVLTDTQYF. CDR3 in DNA: TGTGCCAGCAGCGTACTCACAGATACGCAGTATTTT.